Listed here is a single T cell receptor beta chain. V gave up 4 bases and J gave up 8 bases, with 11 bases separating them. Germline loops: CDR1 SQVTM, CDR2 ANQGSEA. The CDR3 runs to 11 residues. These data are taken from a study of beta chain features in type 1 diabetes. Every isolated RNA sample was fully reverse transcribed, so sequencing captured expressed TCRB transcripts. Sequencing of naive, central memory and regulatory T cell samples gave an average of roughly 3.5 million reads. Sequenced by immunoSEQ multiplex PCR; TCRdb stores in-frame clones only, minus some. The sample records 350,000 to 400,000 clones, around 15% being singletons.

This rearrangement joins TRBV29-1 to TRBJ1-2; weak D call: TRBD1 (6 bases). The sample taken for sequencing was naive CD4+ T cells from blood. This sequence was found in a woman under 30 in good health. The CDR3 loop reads CSVGDNSGYTF. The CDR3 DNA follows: TGCAGCGTTGGGGACAATTCCGGCTACACCTTC.